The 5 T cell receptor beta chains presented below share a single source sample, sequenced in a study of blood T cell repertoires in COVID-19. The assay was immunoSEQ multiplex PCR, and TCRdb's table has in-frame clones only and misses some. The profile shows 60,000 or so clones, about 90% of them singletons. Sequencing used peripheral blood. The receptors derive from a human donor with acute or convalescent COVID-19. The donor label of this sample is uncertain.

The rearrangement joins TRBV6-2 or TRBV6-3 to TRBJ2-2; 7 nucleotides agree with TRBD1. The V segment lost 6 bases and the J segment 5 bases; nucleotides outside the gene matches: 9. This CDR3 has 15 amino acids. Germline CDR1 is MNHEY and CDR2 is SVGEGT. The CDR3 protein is CASRYGQALTGELFF. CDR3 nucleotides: TGTGCCAGCAGATACGGACAGGCCTTGACCGGGGAGCTGTTTTTT.

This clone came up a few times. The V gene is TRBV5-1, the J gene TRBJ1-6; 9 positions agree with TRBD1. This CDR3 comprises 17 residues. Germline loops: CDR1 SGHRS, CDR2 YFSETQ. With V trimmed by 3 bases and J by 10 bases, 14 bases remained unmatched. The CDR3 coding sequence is TGCGCCAGCAGCTCCCAACCTCAGGGACAGGGTGAATCACCCCTCCACTTT. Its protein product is CASSSQPQGQGESPLHF.

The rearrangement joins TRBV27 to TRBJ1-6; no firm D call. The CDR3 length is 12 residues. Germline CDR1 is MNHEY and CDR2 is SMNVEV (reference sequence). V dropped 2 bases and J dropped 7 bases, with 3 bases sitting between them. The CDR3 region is CASSLQNSPLHF. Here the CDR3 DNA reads TGTGCCAGCAGTTTACAAAATTCACCCCTCCACTTT.

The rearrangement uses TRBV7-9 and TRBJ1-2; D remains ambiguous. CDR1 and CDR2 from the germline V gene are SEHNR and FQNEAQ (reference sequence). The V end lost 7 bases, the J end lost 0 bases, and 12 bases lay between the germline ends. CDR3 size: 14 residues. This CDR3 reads CASTFAGTNYGYTF. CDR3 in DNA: TGTGCCAGCACCTTTGCCGGGACTAACTATGGCTACACCTTC.

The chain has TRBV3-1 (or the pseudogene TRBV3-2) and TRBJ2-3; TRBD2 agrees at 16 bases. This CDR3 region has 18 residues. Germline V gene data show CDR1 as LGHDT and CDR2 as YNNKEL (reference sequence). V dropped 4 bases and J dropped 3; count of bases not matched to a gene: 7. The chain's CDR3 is CASSRWGLAGGPTDTQYF. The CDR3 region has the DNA TGTGCCAGCAGCCGATGGGGACTAGCGGGAGGGCCGACAGATACGCAGTATTTT.